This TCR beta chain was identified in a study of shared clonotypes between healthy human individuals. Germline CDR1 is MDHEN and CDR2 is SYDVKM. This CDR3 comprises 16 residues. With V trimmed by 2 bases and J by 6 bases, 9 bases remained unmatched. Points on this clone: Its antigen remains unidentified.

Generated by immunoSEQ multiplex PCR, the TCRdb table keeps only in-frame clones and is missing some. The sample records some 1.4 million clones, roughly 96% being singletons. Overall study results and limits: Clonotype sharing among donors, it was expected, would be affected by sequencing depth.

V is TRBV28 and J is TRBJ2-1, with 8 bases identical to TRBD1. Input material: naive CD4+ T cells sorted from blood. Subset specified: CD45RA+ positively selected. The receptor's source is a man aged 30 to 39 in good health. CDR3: CASSLPRQGIFNEQFF. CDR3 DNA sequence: TGTGCCAGCAGTTTACCCCGACAGGGGATCTTCAATGAGCAGTTCTTC.